Each of the 21 T cell receptor beta chains below was sequenced from the same sample in a study of CD8+ T cells in alopecia areata. cDNA reverse transcribed from extracted RNA served as the sequencing template. Generated by immunoSEQ multiplex PCR, the TCRdb table keeps only in-frame clones and is missing some. The profile shows some 120,000 clones, around 50% of them singletons. The material sequenced was NKG2D-low CD8+ T cells sorted from blood. All receptors come from a human donor with alopecia areata.

This clone is a singleton in its sample. The chain recombines TRBV5-6 with TRBJ2-2; TRBD2 agrees at 12 bases. Per the germline V gene, CDR1 is SGHDT and CDR2 is YYEEEE. The junction had 6 bases not matched to a gene; V was cut back by 0 bases and J by 3 bases. The length of the CDR3 is 18 residues. The CDR3, as DNA: TGTGCCAGCAGCTTGGGACTAGCGGGAGTTCGGGACACCGGGGAGCTGTTTTTT. This codes for CASSLGLAGVRDTGELFF.

This chain joins TRBV29-1 and TRBJ2-1; D uncertain. Germline V lookup: CDR1 SQVTM, CDR2 ANQGSEA. This CDR3 has 11 residues. The germline V and J ends were trimmed by 4 bases and 4 bases, with 5 bases remaining between them. The CDR3 loop reads CSVVGYNEQFF. CDR3 bases: TGCAGCGTTGTTGGATACAATGAGCAGTTCTTC.

The J gene is TRBJ2-1, the V gene TRBV9; no clear D gene. V was cut by 2 bases and J by 5 bases, with 5 bases left in between. Looked up from germline, CDR1 is SGDLS and CDR2 is YYNGEE. This CDR3 comprises 12 residues. The CDR3 loop reads CASSVLHNEQFF. CDR3 coding DNA: TGTGCCAGCAGCGTTCTTCACAATGAGCAGTTCTTC.

The gene calls are TRBV30 and TRBJ1-1; 8 nucleotides line up with TRBD1. From germline, CDR1 is GTSNPN and CDR2 SVGIG (reference sequence). The CDR3 totals 14 residues. The trim removed 4 bases at V and 5 bases at J, leaving 9 bases unmatched. CDR3 sequence (DNA): TGTGCCTGGACCCGGACAGGGAGGGGGACTGAAGCTTTCTTT. Translating it yields CAWTRTGRGTEAFF.

The rearrangement links TRBV28 to TRBJ2-2; no definite D call. This CDR3 has 14 amino acids. The ends were cut back, 8 bases at V and 1 base at J, with 11 bases in the middle. CDR1 is MDHEN, CDR2 SYDVKM, per germline. The DNA of the CDR3 is TGTGCCAGCCGAGAGACATTGAACACCGGGGAGCTGTTTTTT. Protein sequence: CASRETLNTGELFF.

V gene TRBV5-4 combines with J gene TRBJ2-3; weak D call: TRBD2 (5 bases). Looked up from germline, CDR1 is SGHNT and CDR2 is YYREEE (reference sequence). The CDR3 has 14 amino acids. V lost 0 bases and J 5 bases, leaving 10 bases between the germline ends. The CDR3, as DNA: TGTGCCAGCAGCTTGGAATATGAGGGAGATACGCAGTATTTT. Translating gives CASSLEYEGDTQYF.

J is TRBJ2-5 and V is TRBV29-1; D not certain. CDR3 length equals 13 residues. Germline assignment: CDR1 SQVTM and CDR2 ANQGSEA. V lost 4 bases and J lost 0, with 9 bases in between. The CDR3 loop reads CSVVPGYQETQYF. As DNA, the CDR3 is TGCAGCGTTGTCCCCGGATACCAAGAGACCCAGTACTTC.

The J gene is TRBJ2-3, the V gene TRBV11-2; 7 bases align to TRBD1. Per the germline V gene, CDR1 is SGHAT and CDR2 is FQNNGV. V was pared by 3 bases and J by 1 base, with 1 base of the junction left unmatched. The CDR3 is 14 residues long. The chain's CDR3 is CASSFGQGTDTQYF. For the CDR3, the DNA is TGTGCCAGCAGCTTTGGACAGGGCACAGATACGCAGTATTTT.

The chain joins TRBV13 to TRBJ2-1; D remains unclear. Trimming pared 6 bases from V and 9 bases from J, leaving 12 bases between. Germline values: CDR1 PRHDT, CDR2 FYEKMQ (reference sequence). The CDR3 consists of 12 residues. The CDR3, as DNA: TGTGCCAGCAGTATAACAAGGAGTGAGCAGTTCTTC. It specifies CASSITRSEQFF.

In this sample, this clone turned up a few times. V is TRBV29-1 and J is TRBJ2-7, with 7 bases lining up with TRBD2. Looked up from germline, CDR1 is SQVTM and CDR2 is ANQGSEA. V was clipped by 4 bases and J by 5 bases; unmatched bases: 11. This CDR3 has 14 amino acids. The CDR3 nucleotides read TGCAGCGTTGCTGGGTCTAGCGGCTTGAACGAGCAGTACTTC. It yields the protein CSVAGSSGLNEQYF.

This clone was counted a few times. V gene TRBV29-1 combines with J gene TRBJ1-1; D is ambiguous. CDR1 and CDR2 from the germline V gene are SQVTM and ANQGSEA. The CDR3 runs 12 residues. The V and J ends lost 6 bases and 3 bases respectively, with 11 bases between them. CDR3 sequence: CSVGSGDTEAFF. Written as DNA, the CDR3 is TGCAGCGTGGGGTCCGGAGACACTGAAGCTTTCTTT.

Only one count was recorded for this clone. J is TRBJ2-3 and V is TRBV2, with TRBD1 identical over 11 bases. Trimming took 7 bases from V and 13 from J; bases not matched to a gene: 1. In germline, CDR1 is SNHLY, CDR2 FYNNEI. The CDR3 loop spans 10 amino acids. The CDR3 bases are TGTGCCAGCATGGGACAGGGGGAGTATTTT. Residues: CASMGQGEYF.

The chain joins TRBV29-1 to TRBJ2-3; weak D call: TRBD1 (6 bases). V shed 3 bases and J shed 0 bases, with 13 bases lying between them. Per the germline V gene, CDR1 is SQVTM and CDR2 is ANQGSEA. This CDR3 spans 15 amino acids. The CDR3 sequence is CSVDVAGDSTDTQYF. In DNA form, the CDR3 reads TGCAGCGTTGATGTGGCAGGGGATAGCACAGATACGCAGTATTTT.

The chain combines TRBV4-1 with TRBJ1-6, with D uncertain. This CDR3 region has 14 residues. Germline CDR1 MGHRA, CDR2 YSYEKL. The V and J ends lost 8 bases and 7 bases respectively, with 15 bases between them. CDR3 coding DNA: TGCGCCAGCGAAACTTACCGAAGCAATTCACCCCTCCACTTT. Translated: CASETYRSNSPLHF.

J is TRBJ2-3 and V is TRBV7-9, with D maybe TRBD2 (6 bases). This CDR3 has 14 amino acids. Germline V lookup: CDR1 SEHNR, CDR2 FQNEAQ (reference sequence). V was pared by 8 bases and J by 2 bases, with 14 bases between. The CDR3 region is CASVLERATDTQYF. The CDR3 DNA sequence: TGTGCCAGCGTTTTGGAGCGGGCCACAGATACGCAGTATTTT.

V gene TRBV5-4 combines with J gene TRBJ1-2, with TRBD1 as a possible D gene (5 bases). V was shortened by 4 bases and J by 5 bases, with 12 bases between the two germline ends. CDR1 and CDR2 (germline): SGHNT, YYREEE (reference sequence). The CDR3 is 13 amino acids. CDR3 residues: CASSVGDGYGYTF. Here the CDR3 DNA reads TGTGCCAGCAGCGTCGGGGACGGATATGGCTACACCTTC.

This clone showed up just a few times. V is TRBV28 and J is TRBJ2-5; 7 nucleotides match TRBD2. V gave up 6 bases and J gave up 5 bases; unmatched junction bases: 12. Germline assignment: CDR1 MDHEN and CDR2 SYDVKM. This CDR3 spans 15 amino acids. This CDR3 is CASSRAWGGAETQYF. DNA for the CDR3: TGTGCCAGCAGCCGTGCCTGGGGGGGAGCGGAGACCCAGTACTTC. Full variable domain (missing parts from reference TRBV28 and TRBJ2-5): DVKVTQSSRYLVKRTGEKVFLECVQDMDHENMFWYRQDPGLGLRLIYFSYDVKMKEKGDIPEGYSVSREKKERFSLILESASTNQTSMYLCASSRAWGGAETQYFGPGTRLLVL.

The chain couples TRBV30 to TRBJ1-1; maybe TRBD1 (6 bases). Germline V gene sequence: CDR1 GTSNPN, CDR2 SVGIG (reference sequence). This CDR3 is built from 16 residues. The V and J ends lost 2 bases and 0 bases respectively, with 16 bases between them. CDR3 sequence (DNA): TGTGCCTGGAGTACTCTACGGGGGGCGATGAACACTGAAGCTTTCTTT. The encoded protein is CAWSTLRGAMNTEAFF.

The gene calls are TRBV30 and TRBJ1-5; 9 nucleotides match TRBD1. Germline lookup yields CDR1 GTSNPN and CDR2 SVGIG (reference sequence). The CDR3 totals 16 residues. V trimming: 3 bases; J trimming: 4 bases; junction bases outside the gene matches: 10. In DNA form, the CDR3 reads TGTGCCTGGAGATCCCAGACAGGGGGGAGGAATCAGCCCCAGCATTTT. Residues: CAWRSQTGGRNQPQHF.

This sequence joins TRBV27 and TRBJ2-7; D unresolved. The CDR3 spans 13 residues. Germline V gene sequence: CDR1 MNHEY, CDR2 SMNVEV (reference sequence). V lost 3 bases, J lost 1 base, and 7 bases lay in between. In DNA, the CDR3 is TGTGCCAGCAGTTTTGACTCTTCCTACGAGCAGTACTTC. Protein: CASSFDSSYEQYF.

The rearrangement uses TRBV30 and TRBJ2-3, with 11 bases identical to TRBD2. CDR3 length equals 15 residues. Unmatched junction bases numbered 7, after V lost 4 bases and J lost 4 bases. Germline CDR1 and CDR2: GTSNPN and SVGIG (reference sequence). CDR3 protein: CAWTTGLAGADTQYF. The CDR3 region has the DNA TGTGCCTGGACGACCGGACTAGCGGGTGCAGATACGCAGTATTTT.